This record looks at one TCR beta chain sequence and its context. These data come from a study of regulatory T cells in long-lasting Graves disease. CDR3 length equals 16 residues. V was trimmed by 6 bases and J by 0 bases, leaving 18 bases between them. Germline values: CDR1 DFQATT, CDR2 SNEGSKA (reference sequence). With iRepertoire HTBI primers and Arm-PCR of CDR3 regions, TCR beta libraries were built. TCRdb used MiXCR to reprocess the multiplex PCR reads, holding one entry per CDR3 protein. The data hold roughly 610,000 distinct CDR3 sequences, with approximately 16% observed a single time. Time point: newly diagnosed GD, antithyroid drugs for less than 3 months. Following extraction of RNA from PBMCs, that RNA was used to make the TCR library. These data were likewise used in another study, on T cells in Graves' hyperthyroidism and ophthalmopathy.

This TCR came from a man aged 18 to 30 with Graves disease. The source material was peripheral blood mononuclear cells (PBMCs), sampled at new diagnosis, from a patient treated with antithyroid drugs. V and J are TRBV20-1 and TRBJ1-5; unclear D gene. The CDR3 is CSATHWQLGSNQPQHF. CDR3 nucleotides: TGCAGTGCCACCCATTGGCAGCTTGGTAGCAATCAGCCCCAGCATTTT.